A single sample is the source of the 4 T cell receptor beta chains below, sequenced in a study of blood T cell repertoires in COVID-19. Produced via immunoSEQ multiplex PCR; TCRdb's table is partial and in-frame only. Of 150,000 to 200,000 clones in the sample, about 83% are singletons; the top ten hold around 13%. The sample was peripheral blood. These receptors all stem from a man between 70 and 80 years old who had recovered from COVID-19.

V and J are TRBV5-4 and TRBJ2-6; 12 bases are a match to TRBD1. The CDR3 covers 20 residues. J lost 4 bases, V lost 4 bases, and 15 bases had no gene match. Germline V gives CDR1 SGHNT, CDR2 YYREEE (reference sequence). The CDR3, as DNA: TGTGCCAGCAGCCCCTACCTTCCGGGACAGGGGGCGAGAGGGGCCAACGTCCTGACTTTC. Protein sequence: CASSPYLPGQGARGANVLTF.

The chain recombines TRBV24-1 with TRBJ2-1; TRBD2 agrees at 15 bases. Germline V lookup: CDR1 KGHDR, CDR2 SFDVKD. This CDR3 has 13 amino acids. V shed 9 bases, J shed 9 bases, and the junction held 2 bases outside the gene matches. CDR3 sequence (DNA): TGTGCCACCGGGACTAGCGGGAGGAGTGAGCAGTTCTTC. Translated: CATGTSGRSEQFF.

This chain connects TRBV2 to TRBJ1-6; D is undetermined. The ends were cut back, 7 bases at V and 9 bases at J, with 13 bases in the middle. The V gene's germline CDR1 is SNHLY and CDR2 FYNNEI. The CDR3 sequence is 13 residues long. In DNA form, the CDR3 reads TGTGCCAGCACTTCGTCAGGATCTTCACCCCTCCACTTT. Translating gives CASTSSGSSPLHF.

V gene TRBV2 combines with J gene TRBJ1-3; perhaps TRBD1 as D (6 bases). The CDR3 length is 14 residues. The germline CDR1 and CDR2 sequences are SNHLY and FYNNEI. Trimming stripped 10 bases from V and 0 bases from J, with 13 bases between. CDR3 DNA: TGTGCCACGGCGGGGGGCAGCTCTGGAAACACCATATATTTT. It specifies CATAGGSSGNTIYF.